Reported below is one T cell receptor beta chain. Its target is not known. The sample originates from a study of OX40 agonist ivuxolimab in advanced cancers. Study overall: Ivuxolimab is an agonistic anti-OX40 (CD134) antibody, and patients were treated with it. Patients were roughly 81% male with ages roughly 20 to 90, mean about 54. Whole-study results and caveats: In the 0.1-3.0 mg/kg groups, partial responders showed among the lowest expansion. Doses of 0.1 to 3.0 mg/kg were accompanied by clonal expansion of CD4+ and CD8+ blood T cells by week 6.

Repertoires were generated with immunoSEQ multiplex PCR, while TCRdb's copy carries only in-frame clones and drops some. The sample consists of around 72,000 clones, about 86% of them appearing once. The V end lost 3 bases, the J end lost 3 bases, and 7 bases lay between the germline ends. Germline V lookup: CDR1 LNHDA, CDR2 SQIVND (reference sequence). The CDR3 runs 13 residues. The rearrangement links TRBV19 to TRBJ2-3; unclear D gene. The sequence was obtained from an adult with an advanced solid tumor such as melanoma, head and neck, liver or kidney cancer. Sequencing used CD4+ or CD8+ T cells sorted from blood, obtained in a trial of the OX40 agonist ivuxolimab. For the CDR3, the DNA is TGTGCCAGTAGTATGGATGGTACAGATACGCAGTATTTT. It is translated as CASSMDGTDTQYF.